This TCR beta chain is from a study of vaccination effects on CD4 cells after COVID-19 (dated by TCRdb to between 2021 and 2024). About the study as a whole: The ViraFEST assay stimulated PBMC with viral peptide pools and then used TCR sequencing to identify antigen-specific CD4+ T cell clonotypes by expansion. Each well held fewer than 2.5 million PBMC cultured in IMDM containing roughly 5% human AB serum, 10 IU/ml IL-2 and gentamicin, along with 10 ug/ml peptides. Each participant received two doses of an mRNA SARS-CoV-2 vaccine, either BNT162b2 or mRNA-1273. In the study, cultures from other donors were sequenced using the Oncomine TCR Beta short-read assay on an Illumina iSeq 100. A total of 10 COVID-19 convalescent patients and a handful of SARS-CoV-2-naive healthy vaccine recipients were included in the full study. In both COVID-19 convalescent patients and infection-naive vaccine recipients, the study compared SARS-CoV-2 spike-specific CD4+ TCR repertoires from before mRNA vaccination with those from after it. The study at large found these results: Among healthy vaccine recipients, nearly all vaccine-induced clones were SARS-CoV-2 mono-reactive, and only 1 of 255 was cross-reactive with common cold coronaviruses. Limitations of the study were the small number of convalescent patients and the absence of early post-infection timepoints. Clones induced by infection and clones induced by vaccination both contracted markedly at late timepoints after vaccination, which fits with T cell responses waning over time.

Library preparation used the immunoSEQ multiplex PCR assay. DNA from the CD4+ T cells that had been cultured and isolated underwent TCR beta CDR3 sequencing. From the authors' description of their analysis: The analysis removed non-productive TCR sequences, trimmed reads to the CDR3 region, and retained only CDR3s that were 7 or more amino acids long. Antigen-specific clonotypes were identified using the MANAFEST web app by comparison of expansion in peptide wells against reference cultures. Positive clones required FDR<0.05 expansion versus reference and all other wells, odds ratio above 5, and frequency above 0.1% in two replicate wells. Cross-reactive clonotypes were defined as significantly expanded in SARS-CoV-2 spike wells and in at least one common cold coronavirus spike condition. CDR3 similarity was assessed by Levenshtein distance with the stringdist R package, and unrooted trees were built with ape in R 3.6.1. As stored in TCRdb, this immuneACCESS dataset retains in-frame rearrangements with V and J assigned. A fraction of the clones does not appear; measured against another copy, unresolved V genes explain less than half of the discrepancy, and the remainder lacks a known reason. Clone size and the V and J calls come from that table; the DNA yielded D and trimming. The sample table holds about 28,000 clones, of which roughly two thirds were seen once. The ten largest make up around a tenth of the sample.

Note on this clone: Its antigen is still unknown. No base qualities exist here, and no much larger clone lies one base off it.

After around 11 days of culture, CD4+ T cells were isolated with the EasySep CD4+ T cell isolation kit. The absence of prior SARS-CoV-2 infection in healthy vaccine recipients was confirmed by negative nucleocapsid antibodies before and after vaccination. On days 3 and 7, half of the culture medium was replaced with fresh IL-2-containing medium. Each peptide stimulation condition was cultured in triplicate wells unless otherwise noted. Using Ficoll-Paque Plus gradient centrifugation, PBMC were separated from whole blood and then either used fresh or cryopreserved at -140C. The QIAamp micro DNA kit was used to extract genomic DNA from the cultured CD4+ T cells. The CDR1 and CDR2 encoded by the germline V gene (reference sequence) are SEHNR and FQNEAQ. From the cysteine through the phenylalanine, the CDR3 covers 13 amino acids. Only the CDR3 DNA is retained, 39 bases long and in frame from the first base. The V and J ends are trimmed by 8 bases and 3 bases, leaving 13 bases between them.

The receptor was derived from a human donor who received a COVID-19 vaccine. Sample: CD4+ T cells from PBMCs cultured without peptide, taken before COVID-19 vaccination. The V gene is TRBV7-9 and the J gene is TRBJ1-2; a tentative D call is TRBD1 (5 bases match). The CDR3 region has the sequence CASGSTGDYGYTF. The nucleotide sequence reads TGTGCCAGCGGTTCGACGGGGGACTATGGCTACACCTTC.